The 12 T cell receptor beta chains reported below all come from one sample, sequenced in a study of T-cell reconstitution after alpha-beta-depleted transplantation in children. During its preparation, the TCRbeta library received unique molecular identifiers. From the PCR reads, TCRdb called clonotypes with MiXCR, one entry per CDR3 protein. The sample includes 700,000 to 950,000 distinct CDR3 sequences, about 16% seen only once; the top ten take approximately 5%. The material was PBMCs, mostly from graft donor cells, obtained 360 days after TCRalphabeta/CD19-depleted stem cell transplant. These receptors were obtained from a male patient younger than 18 who had a stem cell transplant for acute lymphoblastic leukemia, so the T cells may come from the graft donor.

This clonotype was counted many times. The chain combines TRBV5-1 with TRBJ2-2; 15 bases are a match to TRBD2. Germline V gives CDR1 SGHRS, CDR2 YFSETQ. This CDR3 is 16 amino acids long. Trimming took 4 bases from V and 7 from J; bases not matched to a gene: 5. The CDR3 region has the DNA TGCGCCAGCAGCCTGGGACTAGCGGGAGGTCTCGGGGAGCTGTTTTTT. This sequence encodes CASSLGLAGGLGELFF.

This clonotype turned up a few times. This chain uses TRBV12-3 or TRBV12-4 with TRBJ2-1; possibly TRBD2 for D (5 bases). V lost 7 bases to trimming and J lost 8 bases, with 15 bases between them. The CDR3 contains 13 residues. CDR3 DNA: TGTGCCAGCACCGGGAAATCTACAGATGAGCAGTTCTTC. It yields the protein CASTGKSTDEQFF.

V gene TRBV7-2 combines with J gene TRBJ2-5; D is unresolved. CDR3 size: 15 residues. Per the germline V gene, CDR1 is SGHTA and CDR2 is FQGNSA. V was pared by 5 bases and J by 6 bases, with 19 bases between. CDR3 nucleotide sequence: TGTGCCAGCAGCCCAGCCGTGGGCAGGACCCAGACCCAGTACTTC. Translation gives CASSPAVGRTQTQYF.

This clonotype occurred a few times. This rearrangement joins TRBV12-3 or TRBV12-4 to TRBJ2-5; 9 bases align to TRBD2. The CDR3 has 14 residues. The V and J ends lost 3 bases and 7 bases, in that order; junction bases with no gene match: 6. The CDR3 nucleotides read TGTGCCAGCAGTTTGGCTAGCGGGATAGGGACCCAGTACTTC. This translates into CASSLASGIGTQYF.

This clonotype was counted only a few times. J is TRBJ2-2 and V is TRBV5-1; D gene uncertain. Germline V CDR1 and CDR2: SGHRS, YFSETQ. V was trimmed by 0 bases and J by 1 base, leaving 10 bases between them. CDR3 length equals 16 residues. The CDR3 DNA is TGCGCCAGCAGCTTGGGGGCTTCGGGGAACACCGGGGAGCTGTTTTTT. Translating gives CASSLGASGNTGELFF.

This clonotype turned up a few times. This chain uses TRBV7-9 with TRBJ1-3; tentative D call: TRBD1 (5 bases). V was shortened by 8 bases and J by 1 base, with 21 bases between the two germline ends. Germline CDR1 reads SEHNR; CDR2 reads FQNEAQ (reference sequence). The CDR3 is 17 residues long. CDR3 coding DNA: TGTGCCAGCCCCCCTATCGACAGTAGAAATTCTGGAAACACCATATATTTT. Translated, it gives CASPPIDSRNSGNTIYF.

The V call is TRBV12-3 or TRBV12-4, the J call TRBJ2-5, with D maybe TRBD2 (7 bases). V gave up 5 bases and J gave up 5 bases, with 18 bases separating them. This CDR3 is built from 15 residues. The CDR3, as DNA: TGTGCCAGCAGTAAGGGTGCCGGGGGGCTCGAGACCCAGTACTTC. This encodes CASSKGAGGLETQYF.

The chain combines TRBV24-1 with TRBJ2-1; 15 bases line up with TRBD2. This CDR3 has 19 residues. Germline V gives CDR1 KGHDR, CDR2 SFDVKD. Trimming removed 3 bases from V and 8 bases from J; junction bases left unmatched: 13. CDR3 region: CATSDTLGLAGGPWYEQFF. In nucleotides, the CDR3 is TGTGCCACCAGTGATACCCTCGGACTAGCGGGAGGGCCGTGGTATGAGCAGTTCTTC.

This chain uses TRBV18 with TRBJ1-5; TRBD1 matches at 11 bases. J was trimmed by 6 bases and V by 3 bases; bases with no gene match: 4. This CDR3 has 15 residues. CDR1 KGHSH and CDR2 LQKENI come from the germline V gene. CDR3 residues: CASSPGTGGRQPQHF. In DNA, the CDR3 is TGTGCCAGCTCACCTGGGACAGGGGGACGTCAGCCCCAGCATTTT.

This clonotype showed up many times. The chain couples TRBV29-1 to TRBJ2-7; 7 bases map to TRBD2. The germline CDR1 and CDR2 sequences are SQVTM and ANQGSEA. This CDR3 region has 11 residues. The V segment lost 3 bases and the J segment 4 bases; nucleotides outside the gene matches: 0. CDR3: CSVDSGYEQYF. CDR3 nucleotides: TGCAGCGTTGATAGCGGGTACGAGCAGTACTTC.

This clonotype was counted only a few times. The rearrangement uses TRBV5-6 and TRBJ1-5; 9 positions match TRBD1. CDR3 length: 14 residues. Losses at the gene ends were 3 bases for V and 6 bases for J; bases not matched to a gene: 4. CDR1 and CDR2 from the germline V gene are SGHDT and YYEEEE. CDR3 nucleotide sequence: TGTGCCAGCAGCTCGGACAGGGGTGGTCAGCCCCAGCATTTT. This gives the protein CASSSDRGGQPQHF.

The genes are TRBV12-5 and TRBJ2-1, with D possibly being TRBD1 (5 bases). The CDR3 is 15 amino acids. Per germline, CDR1 LGHNT and CDR2 FRNRAP. Trimming took off 4 bases at V and 4 bases at J, with 14 bases between the two ends. The CDR3 nucleotides are TGTGCTAGTGGTTCCCGTTGGGGCCGATACAATGAGCAGTTCTTC. This sequence encodes CASGSRWGRYNEQFF.